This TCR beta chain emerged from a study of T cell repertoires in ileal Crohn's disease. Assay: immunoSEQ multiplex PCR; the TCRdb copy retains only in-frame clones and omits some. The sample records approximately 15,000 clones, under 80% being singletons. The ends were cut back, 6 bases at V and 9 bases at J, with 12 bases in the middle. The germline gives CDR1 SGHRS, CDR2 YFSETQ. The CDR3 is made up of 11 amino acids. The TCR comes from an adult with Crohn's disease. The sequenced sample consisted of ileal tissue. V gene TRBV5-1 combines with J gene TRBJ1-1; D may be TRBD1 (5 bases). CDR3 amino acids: CASKAEGKAFF. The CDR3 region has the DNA TGCGCCAGCAAGGCGGAGGGGAAAGCTTTCTTT.